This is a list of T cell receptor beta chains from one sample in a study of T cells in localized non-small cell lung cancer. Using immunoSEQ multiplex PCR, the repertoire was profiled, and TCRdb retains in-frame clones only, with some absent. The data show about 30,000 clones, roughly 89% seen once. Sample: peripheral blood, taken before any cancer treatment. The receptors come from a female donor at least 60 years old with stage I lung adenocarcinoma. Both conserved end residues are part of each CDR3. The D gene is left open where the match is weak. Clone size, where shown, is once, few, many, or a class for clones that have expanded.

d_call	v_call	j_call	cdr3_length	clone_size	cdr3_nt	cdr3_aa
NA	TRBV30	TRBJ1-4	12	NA	TGTGCCTGGACAGCAACTAATGAAAAACTGTTTTTT	CAWTATNEKLFF
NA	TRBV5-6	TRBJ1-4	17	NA	TGTGCCAGCAGCTTGGCAGGGGAGGGATTGATTGTTGAAAAACTGTTTTTT	CASSLAGEGLIVEKLFF
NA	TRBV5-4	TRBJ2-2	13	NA	TGTGCCAGCAGCTTGTGGAACACCGGGGAGCTGTTTTTT	CASSLWNTGELFF
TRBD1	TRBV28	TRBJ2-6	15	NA	TGTGCCGTGGCAGGGGGCACTTCTGGGGCCAACGTCCTGACTTTC	CAVAGGTSGANVLTF
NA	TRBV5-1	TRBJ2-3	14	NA	TGCGCCAGCAGCTTTGCGGGCCTCACAGATACGCAGTATTTT	CASSFAGLTDTQYF
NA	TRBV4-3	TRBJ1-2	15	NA	TGCGCCAGCAGCCAAGATTGGCAGGGATACTATGGCTACACCTTC	CASSQDWQGYYGYTF
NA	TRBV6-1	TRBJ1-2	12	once	TGTGCCAGCAGTGAAAGGACGTATGGCTACACCTTC	CASSERTYGYTF
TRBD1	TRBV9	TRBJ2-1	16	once	TGTGCCAGCAGCCCAGGACAGGGGGTTACCTACAATGAGCAGTTCTTC	CASSPGQGVTYNEQFF
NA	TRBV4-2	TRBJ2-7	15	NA	TGTGCCAGCAGCCAAGGCTCGGGACCCCCCTACGAGCAGTACTTC	CASSQGSGPPYEQYF
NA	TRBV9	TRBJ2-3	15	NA	TGTGCCAGCAGGGGAGTCGGAGGGGGCGCAGATACGCAGTATTTT	CASRGVGGGADTQYF
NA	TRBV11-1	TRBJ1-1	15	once	TGTGCCAGCAGCTTCGGCAGGGGCATGAACACTGAAGCTTTCTTT	CASSFGRGMNTEAFF
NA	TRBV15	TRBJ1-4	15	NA	TGTGCCACCAGCGGGGGGAACAGGGAGAATGAAAAACTGTTTTTT	CATSGGNRENEKLFF
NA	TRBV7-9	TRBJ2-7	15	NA	TGTGCCAGCAGCCCTCCCGGTACGCCGGCAGACGAGCAGTACTTC	CASSPPGTPADEQYF
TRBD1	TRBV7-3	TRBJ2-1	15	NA	TGTGCCAGCAGCTTAAGGGACAGCTCCTACAATGAGCAGTTCTTC	CASSLRDSSYNEQFF
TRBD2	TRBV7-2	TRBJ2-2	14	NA	TGTGCCAGCAGCTTAGTGGGGGGGGACGGGGAGCTGTTTTTT	CASSLVGGDGELFF
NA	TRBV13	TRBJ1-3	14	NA	TGTGCCAGCAGCTGGTGGGGGGCTGGAAACACCATATATTTT	CASSWWGAGNTIYF
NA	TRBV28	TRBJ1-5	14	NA	TGTGCCAGCAGCACTCAATTGGATAGTCAGCCCCAGCATTTT	CASSTQLDSQPQHF
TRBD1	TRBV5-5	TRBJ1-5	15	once	TGTGCCAGCAGCTTGGAGGGGACAGAGCTATGGCCCCAGCATTTT	CASSLEGTELWPQHF
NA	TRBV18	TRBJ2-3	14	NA	TGTGCCAGCTCAAAAGCAGCTAGCACAGATACGCAGTATTTT	CASSKAASTDTQYF
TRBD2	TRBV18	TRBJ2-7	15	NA	TGTGCCAGCTCACCGGAAAGCGGGAGAAGATACGAGCAGTACTTC	CASSPESGRRYEQYF
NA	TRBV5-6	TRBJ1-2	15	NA	TGTGCCAGCAGCCCAGTGGGCGCGGGTGGCTATGGCTACACCTTC	CASSPVGAGGYGYTF
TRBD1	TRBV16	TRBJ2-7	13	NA	TGTGCCAGCAGCCGGGACAGCCTTCGGGAGCAGTACTTC	CASSRDSLREQYF
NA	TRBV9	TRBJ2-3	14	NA	TGTGCCAGCAGCGTAGCGGGGATCGGGGATACGCAGTATTTT	CASSVAGIGDTQYF
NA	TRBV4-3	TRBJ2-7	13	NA	TGCGCCAGCAGCCAAGAGCCGAACTACGAGCAGTACTTC	CASSQEPNYEQYF
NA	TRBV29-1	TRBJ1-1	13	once	TGCAGCGTTGCGACTGACGGGAACACTGAAGCTTTCTTT	CSVATDGNTEAFF
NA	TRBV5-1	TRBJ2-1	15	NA	TGCGCCAGCAGCTTATTAGCGCATTCTTACAATGAGCAGTTCTTC	CASSLLAHSYNEQFF
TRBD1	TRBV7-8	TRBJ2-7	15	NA	TGTGCCAGCAGCTTCCCGGGACAGGGGGCTCACGAGCAGTACTTC	CASSFPGQGAHEQYF
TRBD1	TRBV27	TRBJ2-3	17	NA	TGTGCCAGCACCGATTTTCACAGGGGGCTCAATTCAGATACGCAGTATTTT	CASTDFHRGLNSDTQYF
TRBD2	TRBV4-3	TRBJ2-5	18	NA	TGCGCCAGCAGCCAGCGACTAGCGGGAGGGTCCGCACAAGAGACCCAGTACTTC	CASSQRLAGGSAQETQYF
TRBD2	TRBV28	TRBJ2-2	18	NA	TGTGCCAGCAGTTTCGGGCTAGCGGGAGCCAAGGTGGCCGGGGAGCTGTTTTTT	CASSFGLAGAKVAGELFF
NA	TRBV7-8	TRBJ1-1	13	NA	TGTGCCAGCAGCTTAGAGATGGGCACTGAAGCTTTCTTT	CASSLEMGTEAFF
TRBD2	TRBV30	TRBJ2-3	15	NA	TGTGCCTGGACAACTAGCGGGAGGCCCCCAGATACGCAGTATTTT	CAWTTSGRPPDTQYF
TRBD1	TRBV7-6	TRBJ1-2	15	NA	TGTGCCAGCAGCCAGCGGACAGGGTCTAACTATGGCTACACCTTC	CASSQRTGSNYGYTF
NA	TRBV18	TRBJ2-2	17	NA	TGTGCCAGCTCACCACGGGGGGTTTACTCGAACACCGGGGAGCTGTTTTTT	CASSPRGVYSNTGELFF
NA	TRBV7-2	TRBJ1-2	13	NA	TGTGCCAGCAGTTTGGGCAGGGGTAATGACTACACCTTC	CASSLGRGNDYTF
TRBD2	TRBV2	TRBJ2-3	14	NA	TGTGCCAGCAGTCAGACTAGCGGGAAGGATACGCAGTATTTT	CASSQTSGKDTQYF
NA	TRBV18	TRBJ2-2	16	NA	TGTGCCAGCTCACAGGACGGGGCTTCGAACACCGGGGAGCTGTTTTTT	CASSQDGASNTGELFF
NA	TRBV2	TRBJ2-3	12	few	TGTGCCAATTCCCGGAGGGCAGATACGCAGTATTTT	CANSRRADTQYF
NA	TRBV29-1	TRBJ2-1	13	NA	TGCAGCGTTGATATGGGCGGGTACAATGAGCAGTTCTTC	CSVDMGGYNEQFF
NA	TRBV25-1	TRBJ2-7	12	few	TGTGCCAGCAGTGAAGCGGGAAACGAGCAGTACTTC	CASSEAGNEQYF
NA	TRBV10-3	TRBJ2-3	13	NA	TGTGCCATCAGTAGGGGCCAGAGAGATACGCAGTATTTT	CAISRGQRDTQYF
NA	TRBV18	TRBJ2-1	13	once	TGTGCCAGCTCAGACGGAAATTACAATGAGCAGTTCTTC	CASSDGNYNEQFF
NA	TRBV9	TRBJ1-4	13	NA	TGTGCCAGCAGAGGAGGGAGTGGTGAAAAACTGTTTTTT	CASRGGSGEKLFF
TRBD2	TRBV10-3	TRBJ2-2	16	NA	TGTGCCATCAGTGGGACTAGCGGGGATAACACCGGGGAGCTGTTTTTT	CAISGTSGDNTGELFF
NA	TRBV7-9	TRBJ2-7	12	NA	TGTGCCAGCAGCCGCGAGTCCTACGAGCAGTACTTC	CASSRESYEQYF
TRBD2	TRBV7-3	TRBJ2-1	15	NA	TGTGCCAGCAGCTTAATGACTAGCGACTACAATGAGCAGTTCTTC	CASSLMTSDYNEQFF
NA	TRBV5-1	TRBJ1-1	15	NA	TGCGCCAGCGCTATAGGGGGGTATCTGAACACTGAAGCTTTCTTT	CASAIGGYLNTEAFF
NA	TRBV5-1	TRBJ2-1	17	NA	TGCGCCAGCCGGTCAGGGGCTACTAGCGTATATAACAATGAGCAGTTCTTC	CASRSGATSVYNNEQFF
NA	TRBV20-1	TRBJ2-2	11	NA	TGCAGTGCTAGTAGAACCGGGGAGCTGTTTTTT	CSASRTGELFF